These T cell receptor beta chains were read from a single sample in a study of cytomegalovirus exposure and HLA in healthy donors. Some clones are missing from TCRdb's copy, which holds only in-frame ones; the method was immunoSEQ multiplex PCR. This sample's clone table lists 96,000 or so clones. The specimen was PBMCs. These receptor sequences come from a girl between 10 and 17 years old in good health and CMV-seropositive. Both conserved end residues are part of each CDR3. Fields, in order: D gene, J gene, V gene, CDR3 protein, CDR3 DNA. D genes are given only for firm matches.

>NA|TRBJ2-5|TRBV30
CAWSYGGVGETQYF
TGTGCCTGGAGTTACGGAGGGGTAGGAGAGACCCAGTACTTC
>TRBD2|TRBJ2-5|TRBV5-6
CASSLLGAGDLGGETQYF
TGTGCCAGCAGCCTCCTGGGAGCGGGGGACCTCGGTGGAGAGACCCAGTACTTC
>NA|TRBJ1-4|TRBV4-3
CASSQDRATEKLFF
TGCGCCAGCAGCCAAGACAGGGCGACTGAAAAACTGTTTTTT
>NA|TRBJ2-1|TRBV4-3
CASSPRGGAYNEQFF
TGCGCCAGCAGCCCTAGGGGGGGGGCTTACAATGAGCAGTTCTTC
>TRBD2|TRBJ2-6|TRBV29-1
CSVNGLAGGSGANVLTF
TGCAGCGTCAATGGACTAGCGGGGGGTTCTGGGGCCAACGTCCTGACTTTC
>NA|TRBJ2-7|TRBV27
CASHPLVGGTYEQYF
TGTGCCAGCCATCCCCTGGTGGGCGGGACCTACGAGCAGTACTTC
>NA|TRBJ1-1|TRBV9
CASSVGSSTEAFF
TGTGCCAGCAGCGTAGGTTCGAGCACTGAAGCTTTCTTT
>TRBD2|TRBJ2-1|TRBV6-6
CASSYSLAGDNEQFF
TGTGCCAGCAGTTATTCTCTAGCGGGAGACAATGAGCAGTTCTTC
>NA|TRBJ1-2|TRBV5-1
CASSLAGVGGYTF
TGCGCCAGCAGCTTGGCCGGGGTGGGTGGCTACACCTTC
>TRBD1|TRBJ1-2|TRBV5-3
CARSPTGSGYTF
TGTGCCAGAAGCCCGACAGGGAGTGGCTACACCTTC
>NA|TRBJ2-7|TRBV29-1
CSVEDGRSYEQYF
TGCAGCGTTGAAGATGGCAGAAGCTACGAGCAGTACTTC
>NA|TRBJ2-5|TRBV7-3
CASSFAREETQYF
TGTGCCAGCAGCTTCGCGAGGGAAGAGACCCAGTACTTC
>NA|TRBJ1-1|TRBV4-1
CASSPSLDTEAFF
TGCGCCAGCAGCCCGAGCCTTGACACTGAAGCTTTCTTT
>NA|TRBJ2-3|TRBV5-1
CASSLGQSGDTQYF
TGCGCCAGCAGCTTGGGGCAGTCTGGAGATACGCAGTATTTT
>TRBD1|TRBJ2-1|TRBV7-9
CASSLGGPTGGSEQFF
TGTGCCAGCAGCTTAGGGGGGCCGACAGGGGGCAGTGAGCAGTTCTTC
>TRBD1|TRBJ2-1|TRBV4-3
CASSQSGTGYGEQFF
TGCGCCAGCAGCCAGTCCGGGACAGGGTACGGTGAGCAGTTCTTC
>NA|TRBJ1-1|TRBV19
CASSTQLVGGAFF
TGTGCCAGTAGTACTCAGCTCGTCGGCGGGGCTTTCTTT
>TRBD2|TRBJ2-5|TRBV5-1
CASSFTSGKETQYF
TGCGCCAGCAGCTTTACTAGCGGGAAAGAGACCCAGTACTTC
>NA|TRBJ1-2|TRBV15
CATSPERGLDGYTF
TGTGCCACCAGCCCCGAGCGAGGGTTGGATGGCTACACCTTC
>TRBD1|TRBJ1-2|TRBV4-1
CASSQGTGEGYTF
TGCGCCAGCAGCCAGGGGACAGGGGAAGGCTACACCTTC
>NA|TRBJ2-3|TRBV7-6
CASSFAGSGPSPDTQYF
TGTGCCAGCAGCTTCGCGGGGAGCGGGCCCTCGCCAGATACGCAGTATTTT
>NA|TRBJ1-4|TRBV6-5
CASSDGGYKLFF
TGTGCCAGCAGTGACGGCGGGTATAAACTGTTTTTT
>NA|TRBJ1-1|TRBV19
CASRNGPGRTDTGTEAFF
TGTGCCAGTAGAAATGGGCCGGGCCGGACAGACACCGGTACTGAAGCTTTCTTT
>NA|TRBJ1-2|TRBV5-6
CASSYRESGGGYTF
TGTGCCAGCAGCTATAGGGAATCGGGGGGTGGCTACACCTTC
>NA|TRBJ2-7|TRBV10-1
CASRAPIFSYEQYF
TGCGCCAGCAGAGCCCCCATCTTTAGCTACGAGCAGTACTTC
>NA|TRBJ1-2|TRBV19
CASSPHQGSYGYTF
TGTGCCAGTAGTCCACACCAGGGAAGTTATGGCTACACCTTC
>TRBD1|TRBJ1-2|TRBV4-2
CASSQGATGSYGYTF
TGTGCCAGCAGCCAAGGGGCGACAGGGTCCTATGGCTACACCTTC
>NA|TRBJ1-2|TRBV6-5
CASSYSANTGSAF
TGTGCCAGCAGTTACTCGGCAAACACAGGAAGCGCCTTC
>NA|TRBJ2-1|TRBV4-3
CASSPARELQYNEQFF
TGCGCCAGCAGCCCGGCTCGGGAGCTACAATACAATGAGCAGTTCTTC
>NA|TRBJ1-4|TRBV6-1
CASSERVLGEKLFF
TGTGCCAGCAGTGAAAGAGTCCTAGGTGAAAAACTGTTTTTT
>NA|TRBJ2-3|TRBV6-6
CASSFDGPPDTQYF
TGTGCCAGCAGTTTCGATGGGCCACCAGATACGCAGTATTTT
>TRBD2|TRBJ2-1|TRBV18
CASSPPAGWAGDASYNEQFF
TGTGCCAGCTCACCACCGGCTGGGTGGGCGGGGGATGCCTCCTACAATGAGCAGTTCTTC
>TRBD1|TRBJ2-5|TRBV15
CATSREDRGEETQYF
TGTGCCACCAGCAGAGAGGACAGGGGAGAAGAGACCCAGTACTTC
>NA|TRBJ1-1|TRBV4-1
CASSQSENTEAFF
TGCGCCAGCAGCCAGAGTGAGAACACTGAAGCTTTCTTT
>NA|TRBJ2-7|TRBV4-3
CASSQDRGGYEQYF
TGCGCCAGCAGCCAAGATAGGGGGGGCTACGAGCAGTACTTC
>TRBD2|TRBJ2-3|TRBV15
CATSSFLAGGHDTQYF
TGTGCCACCAGCAGCTTCCTAGCGGGGGGGCACGATACGCAGTATTTT
>TRBD1|TRBJ2-5|TRBV5-1
CASSLLTGEKGETQYF
TGCGCCAGCAGCTTGTTGACAGGGGAAAAGGGGGAGACCCAGTACTTC
>TRBD2|TRBJ2-3|TRBV5-4
CASSPEAGDTDTQYF
TGTGCCAGCAGCCCGGAAGCGGGGGACACAGATACGCAGTATTTT
>TRBD2|TRBJ2-2|TRBV15
CATSRGTSGSTGELFF
TGTGCCACCAGCAGAGGGACTAGCGGCTCCACCGGGGAGCTGTTTTTT
>NA|TRBJ2-3|TRBV9
CASSVQGRRDTQYF
TGTGCCAGCAGCGTACAGGGAAGACGAGATACGCAGTATTTT
>TRBD2|TRBJ2-6|TRBV7-9
CASSSLAGAHSGANVLTF
TGTGCCAGCAGCTCACTAGCGGGGGCCCACTCTGGGGCCAACGTCCTGACTTTC
>NA|TRBJ2-1|TRBV18
CASSPPGKVYNEQFF
TGTGCCAGCTCACCCCCCGGGAAAGTCTACAATGAGCAGTTCTTC
>NA|TRBJ1-3|TRBV25-1
CASSESGGPGGNTIYF
TGTGCCAGCAGTGAAAGTGGCGGCCCCGGTGGAAACACCATATATTTT
>TRBD1|TRBJ1-2|TRBV7-9
CASSSEGANGYTF
TGTGCCAGCAGCAGTGAGGGGGCAAATGGCTACACCTTC
>NA|TRBJ2-5|TRBV9
CASSVEVGVLQETQYF
TGTGCCAGCAGCGTAGAAGTCGGGGTGTTGCAAGAGACCCAGTACTTC
>TRBD1|TRBJ1-1|TRBV28
CASSLPYRDRGHGNTEAFF
TGTGCCAGCAGTTTACCGTACCGGGACAGGGGGCACGGGAACACTGAAGCTTTCTTT
>TRBD1|TRBJ1-1|TRBV19
CASSVYGQGEAFF
TGTGCCAGTAGTGTCTACGGACAGGGAGAAGCTTTCTTT
>TRBD1|TRBJ1-4|TRBV7-9
CASSLVTGLNEKLFF
TGTGCCAGCAGCTTAGTGACAGGGTTAAATGAAAAACTGTTTTTT
>NA|TRBJ2-5|TRBV11-2
CASSLVNTFQETQYF
TGTGCCAGCAGCTTAGTAAATACTTTCCAAGAGACCCAGTACTTC
>TRBD1|TRBJ1-1|TRBV9
CASSGQGRAFF
TGTGCCAGCAGCGGACAGGGAAGGGCTTTCTTT
>TRBD1|TRBJ1-6|TRBV7-2
CASSLAGQGTPLHF
TGTGCCAGCAGCTTGGCAGGACAGGGAACACCCCTCCACTTT
>NA|TRBJ1-2|TRBV4-3
CASSQDGLNYGYTF
TGCGCCAGCAGCCAAGATGGCCTTAACTATGGCTACACCTTC